This T cell receptor beta chain stems from a study of blood T cell repertoires in COVID-19. Study information: Sample material is recorded as cDNA or gDNA derived from T cells, B-cell-depleted T cells, or PBMCs.

Seattle patients were enrolled while actively infected and followed longitudinally. TCRdb keeps only in-frame clones here, not all; method: immunoSEQ multiplex PCR. The repertoire holds roughly 150,000 clones, with almost 85% as singletons. This CDR3 spans 14 amino acids. The trim removed 4 bases at V and 0 bases at J, leaving 2 bases unmatched. In germline, CDR1 is SGHVS, CDR2 FQNEAQ. The V call is TRBV7-8, the J call TRBJ2-5; 7 positions match TRBD1. This receptor was identified in a woman older than 75 with COVID-19, enrolled during active disease. Sequenced sample: peripheral blood. CDR3 bases: TGTGCCAGCAGCTCAGGACAGGACCAAGAGACCCAGTACTTC. It encodes CASSSGQDQETQYF.